This T cell receptor (beta chain) was obtained from a study of blood T cell repertoires in COVID-19. In the study overall: Spain, Italy and the United States supplied samples that represented acute and convalescent COVID-19. T cells, B-cell-depleted T cells, or PBMCs provided the cDNA or gDNA that served as material.

In the original analysis: For nucleated cells, counts were estimated from reference gene primer amplification. TCRdb's table, derived via immunoSEQ multiplex PCR, lists solely in-frame clones and lacks some. V, J and clone size derive from that table, while D and trimming were established from the DNA sequence. Of about 170,000 clones in the sample, around four fifths were seen once. Per the germline V gene, CDR1 is SGDLS and CDR2 is YYNGEE. CDR3 length equals 14 residues. The ends lost 2 bases at V and 2 bases at J; junction bases unmatched: 4. V and J are TRBV9 and TRBJ2-7; TRBD1 agrees at 7 bases. Sequences were obtained from peripheral blood. This receptor was taken from a woman at least 80 years old with acute or convalescent COVID-19. DNA for the CDR3: TGTGCCAGCAGCGTTGGGACAGAACCCTACGAGCAGTACTTC. Its protein product is CASSVGTEPYEQYF.